This record looks at one T cell receptor beta chain sequence and its context. Its antigen is currently unknown. This CDR3 comprises 14 residues. Deletions cut 4 bases from V and 1 base from J, with 11 bases between. These data originate in a study of vaccination effects on CD4 cells after COVID-19. The table came from immunoSEQ multiplex PCR; TCRdb's copy has only in-frame clones and leaves some out. The sample records 14,000 or so clones, just over 75% being singletons. Using viral peptide pools, the ViraFEST assay grew out antigen-specific CD4+ T cells prior to sequencing. Subsequent to a culture period of 10 to 11 days, CD4+ T cells were isolated.

This material consisted of CD4+ T cells from PBMCs cultured with HCoV-229E spike peptides, taken before COVID-19 vaccination. The rearrangement joins TRBV5-3 to TRBJ1-1; D is undetermined. TRBV5-3 is an open reading frame whose function is uncertain. The sequence came from a human donor who received a COVID-19 vaccine. CDR3 sequence: CARSPAQPNTEAFF. The CDR3 bases are TGTGCCAGAAGCCCGGCGCAGCCGAACACTGAAGCTTTCTTT.